This TCR beta chain was captured by sequencing in a study of shared clonotypes between healthy human individuals. Produced via immunoSEQ multiplex PCR; TCRdb's table is partial and in-frame only. The sample lists under 600,000 clones, over 60% occurring once. Germline assignment: CDR1 SGHRS and CDR2 YFSETQ. This CDR3 contains 15 residues. Trimming removed 6 bases from V and 12 bases from J; junction bases left unmatched: 15. This chain connects TRBV5-1 to TRBJ2-1, with 10 bases fitting TRBD1. The sample consisted of PBMCs. This TCR was recovered from a woman in her forties in good health. Some clones in this sample may be carry-over from other donors' samples. In DNA form, the CDR3 reads TGCGCCAGCACCAAGGGACAGGGGAACCGATTGCGGCAGTTCTTC. This sequence encodes CASTKGQGNRLRQFF.